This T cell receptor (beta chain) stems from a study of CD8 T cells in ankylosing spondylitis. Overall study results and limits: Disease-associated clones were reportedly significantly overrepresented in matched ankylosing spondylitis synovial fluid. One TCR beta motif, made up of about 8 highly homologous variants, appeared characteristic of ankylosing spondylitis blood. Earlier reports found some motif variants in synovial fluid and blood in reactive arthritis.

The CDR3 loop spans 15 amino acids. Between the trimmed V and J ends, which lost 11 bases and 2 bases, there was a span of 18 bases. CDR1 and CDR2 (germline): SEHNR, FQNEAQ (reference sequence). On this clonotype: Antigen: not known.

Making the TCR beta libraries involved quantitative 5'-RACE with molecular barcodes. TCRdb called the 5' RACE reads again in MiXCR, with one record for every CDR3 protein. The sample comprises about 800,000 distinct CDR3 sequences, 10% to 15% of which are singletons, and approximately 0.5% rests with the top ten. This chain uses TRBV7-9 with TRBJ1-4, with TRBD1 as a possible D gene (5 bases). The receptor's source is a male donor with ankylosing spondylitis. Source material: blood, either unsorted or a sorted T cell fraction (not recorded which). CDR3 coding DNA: TGTGCCTCCTGCCGGGGGAAAGCCACTAATGAAAAACTGTTTTTT. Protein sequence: CASCRGKATNEKLFF. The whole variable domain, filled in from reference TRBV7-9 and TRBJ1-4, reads DTGVSQNPRHKITKRGQNVTFRCDPISEHNRLYWYRQTLGQGPEFLTYFQNEAQLEKSRLLSDRFSAERPKGSFSTLEIQRTEQGDSAMYLCASCRGKATNEKLFFGSGTQLSVL.